This T cell receptor beta chain was identified during a study of Tregs in tolerant kidney transplant recipients. CD4+CD25+CD127- Tregs, CD4+CD25- non-Tregs, CD4 and CD8 cells were sorted. Profiled with immunoSEQ multiplex PCR; TCRdb holds only in-frame clones, not every one. Of under 300,000 clones listed, 80% to 85% are singletons. A remark on this clone: Its antigen is not identified.

General study results and limits: No direct test of biological reproducibility was done here.

CDR3 length: 14 amino acids. Trimming took 3 bases from V and 3 from J, leaving 8 bases between them. The V gene's germline CDR1 is MNHNS and CDR2 SASEGT. The origin of this receptor is a human donor in good health. The rearrangement links TRBV6-1 to TRBJ2-2; D not certain. The sequencing sample was made of CD4+ T cells from blood. The CDR3: CASSEGVDTGELFF. The CDR3 DNA is TGTGCCAGCAGTGAGGGTGTCGACACCGGGGAGCTGTTTTTT.